The next 6 T cell receptor beta chains were all read from a single sample in a study of vaccination effects on CD4 cells after COVID-19 (dated by TCRdb to about 2022). After less than eleven days of culture, CD4+ T cells were isolated with the EasySep CD4+ T cell isolation kit. These receptors have no identified antigens. The library was made by the immunoSEQ multiplex PCR assay. TCRdb carries this immuneACCESS record with in-frame sequences only. Its versions omit some clonotypes, under half of them owing to an unresolved V gene in the studies checked, with the rest unexplained. The sample has 50,000 or so clones on record, 55% to 75% of them singletons. Together, the top ten hold roughly 6% of the sample. The sequences come from CD4+ T cells from PBMCs cultured without peptide, collected before COVID-19 vaccination. The receptors were gathered from a human donor who received a COVID-19 vaccine.

V gene TRBV28 combines with J gene TRBJ1-1, with 10 bases identical to TRBD1. Losses at the gene ends were 3 bases for V and 7 bases for J; bases not matched to a gene: 11. Germline V gene lookup returns CDR1 MDHEN and CDR2 SYDVKM. The CDR3 extends over 16 amino acids. CDR3 coding DNA: TGTGCCAGCAGTTTCGCTCCGGGACAGGGGTTGATTGAAGCTTTCTTT. Its protein is CASSFAPGQGLIEAFF.

V is TRBV19 and J is TRBJ2-5; possible D gene TRBD1, 6 bases. Germline V gene lookup returns CDR1 LNHDA and CDR2 SQIVND (reference sequence). V gave up 7 bases and J gave up 1 base, with 10 bases separating them. This CDR3 has 13 residues. CDR3 coding DNA: TGTGCCAGTACCCCGACAGGCCAAGAGACCCAGTACTTC. Amino acid sequence: CASTPTGQETQYF.

The chain has TRBV3-1 (or the pseudogene TRBV3-2) and TRBJ1-5, with 7 bases identical to TRBD1. Losses at the gene ends were 5 bases for V and 4 bases for J; bases not matched to a gene: 8. This CDR3 has 15 amino acids. Germline CDR1 LGHDT, CDR2 YNNKEL (reference sequence). Here the CDR3 reads CASSFRDSWNQPQHF. In DNA form, the CDR3 reads TGTGCCAGCAGCTTTCGGGACAGTTGGAATCAGCCCCAGCATTTT.

This clone was counted a few times. CDR3 sequence reads: CASSYDYRAGYGYTF. The CDR3 DNA follows: TGTGCCAGCAGTTACGATTACAGGGCTGGCTATGGCTACACCTTC. V usage is TRBV6-5 and J usage is TRBJ1-2, with D perhaps TRBD1 (6 bases). CDR3 size: 15 residues. Trimming shortened V by 2 bases and J by 4 bases, and 14 bases separated the two germline ends. The germline CDR1 and CDR2 sequences are MNHEY and SVGAGI.

In its sample, this clone was seen a few times. The CDR3 region has the DNA TGTGCCAGCAGCCAACAGGTCGTGGGACAGCCCCAGCATTTT. Residues: CASSQQVVGQPQHF. The chain uses TRBV6-5 and TRBJ1-5; perhaps TRBD1 as D (5 bases). V lost 6 bases, J lost 7 bases, and 16 bases lay in between. The CDR3 is 14 amino acids. The V gene's germline CDR1 is MNHEY and CDR2 SVGAGI.

This clone has just a few counts. This sequence joins TRBV5-6 and TRBJ1-5, with TRBD1 identical over 10 bases. V shed 3 bases, J shed 6 bases, and the junction held 6 bases outside the gene matches. The CDR3 spans 15 residues. Germline V gene lookup returns CDR1 SGHDT and CDR2 YYEEEE. The CDR3 sequence: CASSYWTGGSQPQHF. DNA for the CDR3: TGTGCCAGCAGCTATTGGACAGGGGGTTCTCAGCCCCAGCATTTT.